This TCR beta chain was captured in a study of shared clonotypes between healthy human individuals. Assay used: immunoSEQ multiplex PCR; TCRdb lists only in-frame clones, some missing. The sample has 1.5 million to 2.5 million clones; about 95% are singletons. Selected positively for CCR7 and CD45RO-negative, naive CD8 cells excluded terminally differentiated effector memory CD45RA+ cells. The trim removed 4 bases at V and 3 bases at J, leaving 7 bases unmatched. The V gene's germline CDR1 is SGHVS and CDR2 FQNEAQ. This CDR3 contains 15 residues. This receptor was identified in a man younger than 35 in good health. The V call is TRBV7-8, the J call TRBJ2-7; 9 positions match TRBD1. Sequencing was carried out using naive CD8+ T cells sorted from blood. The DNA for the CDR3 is TGTGCCAGCAGCTCCGGGACAGGGATCATCTACGAGCAGTACTTC. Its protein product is CASSSGTGIIYEQYF.